This TCR beta chain was sequenced in a study of blood T cell repertoires in COVID-19. For the study at large: The United States, Italy and Spain provided the acute and convalescent COVID-19 samples. The analysed material was cDNA or gDNA that came from T cells, B-cell-depleted T cells, or PBMCs.

CDR1 and CDR2 from the germline V gene are MRHNA and SNTAGT. V lost 2 bases and J lost 1, with 5 bases in between. The CDR3 has 13 residues. Authors' analysis steps: Reference gene primer amplification yielded estimated nucleated cell counts. Libraries were prepared by immunoSEQ multiplex PCR; TCRdb keeps only in-frame clonotypes and omits some of them. V, J and clone size derive from that table, while D and trimming were established from the DNA sequence. The repertoire consists of about 130,000 clones, with roughly nine tenths occurring once and the leading ten covering approximately 3.7%. Sample: peripheral blood. The chain links TRBV6-4 to TRBJ1-1; D is ambiguous. This sequence originates from a man between 45 and 60 years old with active COVID-19. The CDR3 DNA follows: TGTGCCAGCAGTGACGGAGGGAACACTGAAGCTTTCTTT. Amino acid sequence: CASSDGGNTEAFF.